This T cell receptor beta chain originates from a study of immune evolution from preneoplasia to lung adenocarcinoma. Study-wide findings and caveats: Top clone share appeared to fall from AAH through AIS, MIA, adenocarcinoma.

Turning to this clone: What it binds is unknown.

Germline values: CDR1 SGHTA, CDR2 FQGNSA. CDR3 length: 14 amino acids. V was clipped by 3 bases and J by 1 base, with 8 bases between them. Between about 2014 and 2018, patients underwent resection in Japan or China. Nucleic acids came from premalignant or tumor cells enriched by macro-dissection. The assay was immunoSEQ multiplex PCR, and TCRdb's table has in-frame clones only and misses some. The sample holds approximately 11,000 clones, more than 60% seen once. This chain links TRBV7-2 with TRBJ2-3; D unresolved. The TCR sequence derives from a person aged 55-79 years with lung adenocarcinoma. Source material: FFPE minimally invasive lung adenocarcinoma tissue. This chain's CDR3 is CASSFGQGTDTQYF. In DNA, the CDR3 is TGTGCCAGCAGCTTTGGGCAGGGCACAGATACGCAGTATTTT. The full variable domain, with the rest looked up from reference TRBV7-2 and TRBJ2-3, is GAGVSQSPSNKVTEKGKDVELRCDPISGHTALYWYRQSLGQGLEFLIYFQGNSAPDKSGLPSDRFSAERTGGSVSTLTIQRTQQEDSAVYLCASSFGQGTDTQYFGPGTRLTVL.